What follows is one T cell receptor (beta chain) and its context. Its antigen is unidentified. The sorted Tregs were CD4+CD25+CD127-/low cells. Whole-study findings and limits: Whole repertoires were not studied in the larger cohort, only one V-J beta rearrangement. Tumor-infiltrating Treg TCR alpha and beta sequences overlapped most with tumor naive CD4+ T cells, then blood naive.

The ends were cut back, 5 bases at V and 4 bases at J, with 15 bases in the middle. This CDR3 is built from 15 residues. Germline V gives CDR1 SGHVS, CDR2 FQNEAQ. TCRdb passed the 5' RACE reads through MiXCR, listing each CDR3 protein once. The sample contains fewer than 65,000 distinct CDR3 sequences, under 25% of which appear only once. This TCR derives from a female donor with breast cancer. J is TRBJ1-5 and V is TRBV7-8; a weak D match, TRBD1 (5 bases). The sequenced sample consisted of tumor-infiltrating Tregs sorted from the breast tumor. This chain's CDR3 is CASSRSGRENQPQHF. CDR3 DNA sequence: TGTGCCAGCAGCCGATCGGGCAGGGAGAATCAGCCCCAGCATTTT.